Listed below are T cell receptor beta chains from one sample, sequenced in a study of shared clonotypes between healthy human individuals. Assay used: immunoSEQ multiplex PCR; TCRdb lists only in-frame clones, some missing. The sample yields about 980,000 clones, approximately 80% seen once. Sequences were obtained from memory CD4+ T cells sorted from blood. These receptors were taken from a young man in good health. CDR3s include the opening cysteine and the closing phenylalanine or tryptophan. The D gene is left open where the match is weak. Clone sizes are given selectively: once, few, many, or a class where the clone is expanded.

TRBJ1-2 | TRBV5-1 | . | . | CASSLDPGENGYGYTF | TGCGCCAGCAGCTTGGACCCGGGGGAGAATGGCTATGGCTACACCTTC
TRBJ2-3 | TRBV7-6 | few | TRBD2 | CASSRGGYEDTQYF | TGTGCCAGCAGCCGCGGGGGGTACGAGGATACGCAGTATTTT
TRBJ2-7 | TRBV30 | . | TRBD1 | CAWSLAGGYEQYF | TGTGCCTGGAGTTTGGCAGGGGGCTACGAGCAGTACTTC
TRBJ2-2 | TRBV6-5 | . | TRBD2 | CASSYPSGTGTGELFF | TGTGCCAGCAGTTACCCTAGCGGGACGGGCACCGGGGAGCTGTTTTTT
TRBJ1-1 | TRBV11-2 | . | . | CASSFNRALNTEAFF | TGTGCCAGCAGTTTTAACCGGGCTTTGAACACTGAAGCTTTCTTT
TRBJ2-1 | TRBV7-7 | . | TRBD2 | CASSLGSSGRVNEQFF | TGTGCTAGCAGCTTAGGGAGTAGCGGGAGAGTGAATGAGCAGTTCTTC
TRBJ2-1 | TRBV18 | once | . | CASSQRSDWDEQFF | TGTGCCAGCTCACAACGGTCTGATTGGGATGAGCAGTTCTTC
TRBJ2-1 | TRBV11-3 | many | . | CASSSLGSEQFF | TGTGCCAGCAGCTCGCTTGGGAGTGAGCAGTTCTTC
TRBJ1-4 | TRBV27 | few | . | CASSKNNGQKLFF | TGTGCCAGCAGCAAGAATAACGGACAGAAACTGTTTTTT
TRBJ2-7 | TRBV30 | . | . | CAWTTGGDRVNEQYF | TGTGCCTGGACCACAGGGGGGGATCGCGTAAACGAGCAGTACTTC
TRBJ2-5 | TRBV5-1 | . | . | CASSGQGYQETQYF | TGCGCCAGCAGCGGGCAGGGGTACCAAGAGACCCAGTACTTC
TRBJ1-1 | TRBV7-8 | . | . | CASSSSSMGAFF | TGTGCCAGCAGCTCGAGCTCTATGGGGGCTTTCTTT
TRBJ1-1 | TRBV11-3 | . | . | CASSYMNTEAFF | TGTGCCAGCAGTTACATGAACACTGAAGCTTTCTTT
TRBJ1-3 | TRBV4-1 | . | . | CASSLQGPSGNTIYF | TGCGCCAGCAGCTTACAGGGCCCCTCTGGAAACACCATATATTTT
TRBJ1-2 | TRBV5-1 | . | . | CASRAGTENYGYTF | TGCGCCAGCAGGGCCGGGACTGAGAACTATGGCTACACCTTC
TRBJ1-5 | TRBV11-2 | . | . | CASSPGQSVNQPQHF | TGTGCCAGCAGCCCAGGACAGAGTGTTAATCAGCCCCAGCATTTT
TRBJ1-2 | TRBV14 | . | . | CASSQRTSGRANYGYTF | TGTGCCAGCAGCCAGAGGACCTCAGGGAGAGCTAACTATGGCTACACCTTC
TRBJ1-1 | TRBV28 | few | . | CASSLHAGSEAFF | TGTGCCAGCAGTTTACATGCAGGGAGTGAAGCTTTCTTT
TRBJ2-7 | TRBV20-1 | . | TRBD1 | CSARQGKYF | TGCAGTGCTCGACAGGGTAAGTACTTC
TRBJ2-7 | TRBV5-1 | . | . | CASSLNTWGGEQYF | TGCGCCAGCAGCTTGAACACGTGGGGTGGGGAGCAGTACTTC
TRBJ2-7 | TRBV30 | . | . | CAWSVPGYYEQYF | TGTGCCTGGAGTGTACCCGGATACTACGAGCAGTACTTC
TRBJ1-5 | TRBV6-1 | few | . | CASTGSFNQPQHF | TGTGCCAGCACGGGCAGCTTCAATCAGCCCCAGCATTTT
TRBJ1-2 | TRBV2 | once | . | CASTLAGGYTF | TGTGCCAGCACCCTCGCGGGGGGCTACACCTTC
TRBJ2-2 | TRBV27 | . | TRBD2 | CASRGLAGQGELFF | TGTGCCAGCCGGGGACTAGCGGGTCAAGGGGAGCTGTTTTTT
TRBJ2-3 | TRBV28 | . | TRBD2 | CASSWTSGTDTQYF | TGTGCCAGCAGTTGGACTAGCGGTACAGATACGCAGTATTTT
TRBJ1-1 | TRBV7-9 | . | . | CASSSEQGTEAFF | TGTGCCAGCAGCTCCGAGCAGGGCACTGAAGCTTTCTTT
TRBJ2-7 | TRBV29-1 | . | TRBD2 | CSVARTVGTNEQYF | TGCAGCGTTGCTAGGACCGTCGGGACTAACGAGCAGTACTTC
TRBJ2-6 | TRBV2 | . | . | CASSEEIRARVLTF | TGTGCCAGCAGTGAAGAAATACGGGCCCGTGTCCTGACTTTC
TRBJ2-7 | TRBV5-6 | . | . | CASSLGRGRSEQYF | TGTGCCAGCAGCTTAGGTCGGGGACGAAGTGAGCAGTACTTC
TRBJ2-5 | TRBV10-3 | . | TRBD2 | CAISELAGGASETQYF | TGTGCCATCAGTGAATTAGCGGGGGGGGCCTCAGAGACCCAGTACTTC
TRBJ2-2 | TRBV6-1 | few | . | CASSDLGQSNTGELFF | TGTGCCAGCAGTGATTTGGGGCAGTCAAACACCGGGGAGCTGTTTTTT
TRBJ2-7 | TRBV6-5 | . | TRBD2 | CASRGLDGGGYEQYF | TGTGCCAGCAGAGGACTGGATGGCGGGGGATACGAGCAGTACTTC
TRBJ2-2 | TRBV5-1 | . | . | CASSSRRGSTGELFF | TGCGCCAGCAGCTCGCGACGGGGGTCAACCGGGGAGCTGTTTTTT
TRBJ1-2 | TRBV20-1 | . | . | CSALRGYGYTF | TGCAGTGCCTTGAGGGGTTATGGCTACACCTTC